This T cell receptor beta chain was identified during a study of cytomegalovirus exposure and HLA in healthy donors. The table came from immunoSEQ multiplex PCR; TCRdb's copy has only in-frame clones and leaves some out. The sample records 250,000 to 300,000 clones, 80% to 90% being singletons. The CDR3 is 13 residues long. Per germline, CDR1 MDHEN and CDR2 SYDVKM. V gave up 6 bases and J gave up 3 bases, with 9 bases separating them. General observations from the study: Generally TCR sequences proved uncommon, though certain public TCRs appeared in numerous donors.

This clone has more than one count but fewer than ten. Its antigen is not known. Separate from the approximately 700-subject first cohort was the approximately 120-subject validation cohort, to which the donors belonged. The sequencing sample was made of PBMCs. The rearrangement joins TRBV28 to TRBJ1-5, with D perhaps matching TRBD1 (6 bases). This TCR was recovered from a woman between 18 and 29 years old in good health and CMV-seronegative. CDR3: CASRQGNNQPQHF. Written as DNA, the CDR3 is TGTGCCAGCAGGCAGGGGAACAATCAGCCCCAGCATTTT.